Shown below are 25 T cell receptor beta chains from a single sample sequenced in a study of metastatic and nonmetastatic thyroid tumors. All patients were treatment-naive before thyroid surgery. TCRdb reassembled clones from the PCR reads with MiXCR. The table lists over 25,000 clones, roughly 17% of them singletons. Specimen: blood. All receptors derive from a male donor with papillary thyroid cancer or a benign thyroid nodule (not recorded which). Some clones in this sample may be carry-over from other donors' samples.

This clone has at least ten counts. The chain couples TRBV27 to TRBJ1-4, with TRBD1 as a possible D gene (5 bases). Between the trimmed V and J ends, which lost 0 bases and 4 bases, there was a span of 9 bases. The CDR3 loop spans 15 amino acids. Per the germline V gene, CDR1 is MNHEY and CDR2 is SMNVEV (reference sequence). The CDR3 coding sequence is TGTGCCAGCAGTTTATCGGCGGGGGTTAATGAAAAACTGTTTTTT. Translating gives CASSLSAGVNEKLFF.

This clone has a count of ten or more. This sequence joins TRBV18 and TRBJ1-5; the match to TRBD1 covers 7 bases. Unmatched junction bases numbered 9, after V lost 10 bases and J lost 3 bases. The germline CDR1 and CDR2 sequences are KGHSH and LQKENI. The CDR3 totals 14 residues. Here the CDR3 reads CATSTGSANQPQHF. The DNA of the CDR3 is TGTGCCACCTCGACAGGGTCCGCCAATCAGCCCCAGCATTTT.

This chain joins TRBV5-1 and TRBJ1-1; a weak D match, TRBD1 (5 bases). V lost 1 base and J lost 3, with 7 bases in between. This CDR3 has 13 amino acids. In germline, CDR1 is SGHRS, CDR2 YFSETQ. In nucleotides, the CDR3 is TGCGCCAGCAGCTTGACGGGGCACACTGAAGCTTTCTTT. Translating it yields CASSLTGHTEAFF.

This clone has a count of ten or more. This sequence joins TRBV6-1 and TRBJ2-3; 9 bases agree with TRBD2. The V and J ends lost 6 bases and 7 bases, in that order; junction bases with no gene match: 14. The germline V gene encodes CDR1 MNHNS and CDR2 SASEGT. The CDR3 extends over 16 amino acids. The CDR3 sequence is CASSPAPGTSLHTQYF. CDR3 nucleotide sequence: TGTGCCAGCAGCCCCGCCCCCGGGACTAGCTTACATACGCAGTATTTT.

At least ten counts were recorded for this clone. The sample holds other DNA sequences that translate to the same CDR3. V and J are TRBV28 and TRBJ1-4, with TRBD1 as a possible D gene (6 bases). Germline V gene sequence: CDR1 MDHEN, CDR2 SYDVKM. V gave up 5 bases and J gave up 8 bases, with 21 bases separating them. The CDR3 has 16 residues. In nucleotides, the CDR3 is TGTGCCAGCAGTCTTCAGGACAGACTCACGGGGGAAAAACTGTTTTTT. This translates into CASSLQDRLTGEKLFF. The full variable domain, completed using reference TRBV28 and TRBJ1-4, is DVKVTQSSRYLVKRTGEKVFLECVQDMDHENMFWYRQDPGLGLRLIYFSYDVKMKEKGDIPEGYSVSREKKERFSLILESASTNQTSMYLCASSLQDRLTGEKLFFGSGTQLSVL.

This clone showed up many times. The rearrangement uses TRBV4-1 and TRBJ2-7; tentative D call: TRBD2 (5 bases). CDR1 is MGHRA and CDR2 is YSYEKL in the germline V gene. V dropped 0 bases and J dropped 5 bases, with 14 bases sitting between them. This CDR3 is 15 amino acids long. The CDR3 bases are TGCGCCAGCAGCCAAGACAGGCCCGCCGGGGACGAGCAGTACTTC. This translates into CASSQDRPAGDEQYF.

By sample fraction, this clone is medium-sized. V is TRBV6-4 and J is TRBJ1-2, with 9 positions matching TRBD1. This CDR3 spans 14 amino acids. Germline CDR1 is MRHNA and CDR2 is SNTAGT. The junction had 7 bases not matched to a gene; V was cut back by 5 bases and J by 6 bases. This CDR3 reads CASSPTGGADGYTF. The CDR3 DNA reads TGTGCCAGCAGTCCTACAGGGGGCGCAGATGGCTACACCTTC.

The chain recombines TRBV30 with TRBJ2-5; a weak D match, TRBD1 (5 bases). Trimming cost V 7 bases and J 1 base, with 10 bases left between them. CDR1 and CDR2 (germline): GTSNPN, SVGIG (reference sequence). The CDR3 has 12 residues. This CDR3 is CAFRTFQETQYF. The CDR3 DNA reads as TGTGCCTTCAGGACATTCCAAGAGACCCAGTACTTC.

This clone is medium-sized in the sample. The chain combines TRBV6-1 with TRBJ2-6; 7 bases map to TRBD1. The junction had 8 bases not matched to a gene; V was cut back by 6 bases and J by 3 bases. This CDR3 contains 16 residues. CDR1 MNHNS and CDR2 SASEGT come from the germline V gene. CDR3 in amino acids: CASSPTGIDGANVLTF. CDR3 bases: TGTGCCAGCAGCCCGACAGGGATTGATGGGGCCAACGTCCTGACTTTC.

Comments on this clone: The junction departs from germline at one end; a sequencing error may be responsible. The chain uses TRBV19 and TRBJ1-1; D possibly corresponds to TRBD1 (5 bases). The germline CDR1 and CDR2 sequences are LNHDA and SQIVND (reference sequence). This CDR3 spans 12 amino acids. CDR3 coding DNA: TGTGCCAGTAGCGGGGGGTGCACTGAATCTTTCTTT. It encodes CASSGGCTESFF. The full variable domain, in which reference TRBV19 and TRBJ1-1 provide the parts outside the CDR3, is DGGITQSPKYLFRKEGQNVTLSCEQNLNHDAMYWYRQDPGQGLRLIYYSQIVNDFQKGDIAEGYSVSREKKESFPLTVTSAQKNPTAFYLCASSGGCTESFFGQGTRLTVV.

Points on this clone: One end of the junction does not line up with germline, which may come from a read error. This chain links TRBV20-1 with TRBJ2-1; the D gene is possibly TRBD2 (6 bases). Per the germline V gene, CDR1 is DFQATT and CDR2 is SNEGSKA (reference sequence). This CDR3 spans 15 amino acids. In DNA, the CDR3 is TGCATTGCTTCCCGACTATCGGGAGCGTTCAATGAGCAGTTCTTC. It is translated as CIASRLSGAFNEQFF.

This clone is medium-sized (0.01 to 0.1%) within its sample. V gene TRBV6-1 combines with J gene TRBJ1-5; 7 positions agree with TRBD1. Germline loops: CDR1 MNHNS, CDR2 SASEGT. CDR3 size: 16 residues. After removal of 3 bases from V and 5 bases from J, the junction contained 10 bases not matched to a gene. CDR3: CASSEAGGRGHQPQHF. The CDR3 nucleotides are TGTGCCAGCAGTGAGGCGGGTGGTAGGGGGCATCAGCCCCAGCATTTT.

V gene TRBV11-2 combines with J gene TRBJ2-7, with 7 bases aligning to TRBD1. Germline V lookup: CDR1 SGHAT, CDR2 FQNNGV. After removal of 1 base from V and 7 bases from J, the junction contained 7 bases not matched to a gene. The CDR3 spans 14 residues. The CDR3 here is CASSLVVTGIEQYF. Here the CDR3 DNA reads TGTGCCAGCAGCTTAGTGGTGACAGGGATAGAGCAGTACTTC.

The table lists this clone with many counts. V and J are TRBV28 and TRBJ2-5; no firm D call. The CDR3 sequence is 12 residues long. Germline V lookup: CDR1 MDHEN, CDR2 SYDVKM. Trimming shortened V by 5 bases and J by 7 bases, and 11 bases separated the two germline ends. The DNA of the CDR3 is TGTGCCAGCAGTACACCCTTGGGGACCCAGTACTTC. Protein: CASSTPLGTQYF.

This clone was counted ten times or more. This rearrangement joins TRBV7-9 to TRBJ1-2, with TRBD1 as a possible D gene (6 bases). This CDR3 contains 15 residues. Germline V CDR1 and CDR2: SEHNR, FQNEAQ (reference sequence). V shed 1 base and J shed 1 base, with 10 bases lying between them. The CDR3 loop is CASSLEGHLNYGYTF. The CDR3 DNA reads TGTGCCAGCAGCTTAGAGGGACATCTTAACTATGGCTACACCTTC. The full variable domain, rest sourced from reference TRBV7-9 and TRBJ1-2, is DTGVSQNPRHKITKRGQNVTFRCDPISEHNRLYWYRQTLGQGPEFLTYFQNEAQLEKSRLLSDRFSAERPKGSFSTLEIQRTEQGDSAMYLCASSLEGHLNYGYTFGSGTRLTVV.

This clone is medium-sized. The chain employs TRBV30 and TRBJ2-7; a weak D match, TRBD1 (5 bases). From germline, CDR1 is GTSNPN and CDR2 SVGIG (reference sequence). V dropped 3 bases and J dropped 0 bases, with 9 bases sitting between them. This CDR3 spans 13 amino acids. The CDR3 DNA sequence: TGTGCCTGGAGGAACGGACACTCCTACGAGCAGTACTTC. This sequence encodes CAWRNGHSYEQYF.

By share of the sample, this clone is medium-sized. The gene calls are TRBV28 and TRBJ1-6, with D hard to call. This CDR3 contains 12 residues. V was trimmed by 8 bases and J by 8 bases, leaving 10 bases between them. Germline V gives CDR1 MDHEN, CDR2 SYDVKM. The CDR3 protein is CASFVRDSPLHF. CDR3 sequence (DNA): TGTGCCAGCTTCGTAAGAGATTCACCCCTCCACTTT.

This clone has a count of ten or more. The V and J genes are TRBV28 and TRBJ1-2, with a weak D call TRBD1 (6 bases). Germline V CDR1 and CDR2: MDHEN, SYDVKM. The CDR3 consists of 15 residues. V lost 5 bases, J lost 4 bases, and 17 bases lay in between. CDR3 nucleotides: TGTGCCAGCAGTGACCCCTTCGAGGGGGTCTATGGCTACACCTTC. The encoded protein is CASSDPFEGVYGYTF.

The chain links TRBV11-2 to TRBJ1-2, with TRBD1 matching 7 bases. V was pared by 5 bases and J by 0 bases, with 9 bases of the junction left unmatched. Germline V lookup: CDR1 SGHAT, CDR2 FQNNGV. The length of the CDR3 is 16 residues. The CDR3 reads CASSPRGLQANYGYTF. DNA of the CDR3: TGTGCCAGCAGCCCGAGGGGGCTCCAAGCTAACTATGGCTACACCTTC.

This clone was observed at least ten times. An end of the junction differs from the germline gene, which may be a read error. This rearrangement joins TRBV7-6 to TRBJ1-1; D remains unclear. The CDR3 length is 15 residues. Germline CDR1 SGHVS, CDR2 FNYEAQ. The CDR3 DNA reads as TGTGCCAGCACCCTCGGTCCCAACCCGAACGCTGAAGCTTTCTTT. This translates into CASTLGPNPNAEAFF.

The chain carries TRBV20-1 and TRBJ2-3, with D perhaps assigned TRBD1 or TRBD2 (6 bases each). V lost 1 base and J lost 7, with 12 bases in between. The CDR3 is made up of 13 amino acids. The germline V gene has CDR1 DFQATT and CDR2 SNEGSKA (reference sequence). The CDR3 sequence is CSARGGGSNTQYF. In DNA form, the CDR3 reads TGCAGTGCTAGAGGAGGGGGGTCGAATACGCAGTATTTT.

In this sample, this clone turned up many times. The chain uses TRBV9 and TRBJ1-3, with D possibly being TRBD1 (6 bases). There are 14 residues in the CDR3. Germline V gene sequence: CDR1 SGDLS, CDR2 YYNGEE. Trimming pared 1 base from V and 4 bases from J, leaving 9 bases between. The CDR3 coding sequence is TGTGCCAGCAGCGTAAAGGGGGACGGAAACACCATATATTTT. Its translation is CASSVKGDGNTIYF.

The chain is built from TRBV7-2 and TRBJ2-7, with D possibly TRBD2 on 5 matching bases. The V end was cut by 3 bases, the J end by 6 bases, with 9 bases between. The CDR3 extends over 12 amino acids. Germline-derived CDR1 and CDR2 are SGHTA and FQGNSA. Here the CDR3 reads CASSFLGAEQYF. In DNA, the CDR3 is TGTGCCAGCAGCTTTTTGGGAGCCGAGCAGTACTTC.

This clone occurred many times. The V gene is TRBV3-2, the J gene TRBJ2-3; the listed D gene, TRBD2, was not tested against the DNA. TRBV3-2 is termed a pseudogene. The CDR3 spans 19 residues. The CDR3 coding sequence is TGTGCCAGCAGCCAAGGGACCGGACTAGCGGGAGGGTTCACAGATACGCAGTATTTT. Encoded protein: CASSQGTGLAGGFTDTQYF.

This clone was observed at least ten times. The gene calls are TRBV5-6 and TRBJ2-1; D not certain. V was trimmed by 0 bases and J by 6 bases, leaving 4 bases between them. The CDR3 runs 12 residues. From germline, CDR1 is SGHDT and CDR2 YYEEEE. CDR3: CASSLGGNEQFF. CDR3 coding DNA: TGTGCCAGCAGCTTGGGAGGCAATGAGCAGTTCTTC.